The clone carrying this TCR beta chain was detected ten times or more. Its antigen is undetermined. The data belong to a study of neurological immune-mediated disorders. General study points: The absence of any CDR3 amino acid sequence shared by expanded clones across subjects suggests that repertoires were private in all groups. The level of TCR clonal expansion was highest in patients with HTLV-1-associated myelopathy and lowest in multiple sclerosis, where it fell below the level seen in healthy controls.

PBMCs stored at -80 C, 2 million in total, were the source of the unsorted libraries. The cDNA was synthesized by means of template-switch 5'RACE, which was carried out with 10-nucleotide random UMIs. TCRdb itself ran the 5' RACE reads through MiXCR, one entry per CDR3 protein. The sample yields some 38,000 distinct CDR3 sequences, 12% to 15% seen once. This CDR3 contains 16 residues. Germline V CDR1 and CDR2: SGHRS, YFSETQ. V gave up 4 bases and J gave up 0 bases; unmatched junction bases: 6. This clonotype was sampled from a woman between 45 and 60 years old with HTLV-1-associated myelopathy (HAM/TSP). Sequences were obtained from PBMCs. The genes are TRBV5-1 and TRBJ2-4, with 8 bases lining up with TRBD2. The CDR3 sequence is CASSRGGGLAKNIQYF. In DNA form, the CDR3 reads TGCGCCAGCAGCCGGGGGGGCGGTTTAGCCAAAAACATTCAGTACTTC.